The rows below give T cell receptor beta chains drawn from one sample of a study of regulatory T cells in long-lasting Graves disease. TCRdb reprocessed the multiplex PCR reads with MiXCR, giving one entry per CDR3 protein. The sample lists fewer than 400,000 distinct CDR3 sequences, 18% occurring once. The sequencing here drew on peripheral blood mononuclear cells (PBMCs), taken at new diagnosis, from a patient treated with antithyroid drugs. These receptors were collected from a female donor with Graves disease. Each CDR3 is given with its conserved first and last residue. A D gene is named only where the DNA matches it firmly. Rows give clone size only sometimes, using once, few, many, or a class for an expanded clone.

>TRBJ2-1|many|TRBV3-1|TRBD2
CASSLTGGMDEQFF
TGTGCCAGCAGCCTTACGGGAGGCATGGATGAGCAGTTCTTC
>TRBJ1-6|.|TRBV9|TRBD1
CASSGQGGRRPLHF
TGTGCCAGCAGCGGACAGGGCGGGAGAAGACCCCTCCACTTT
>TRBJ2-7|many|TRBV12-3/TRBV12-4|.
CASSLGSGSSYEQYF
TGTGCCAGCAGTTTAGGTAGCGGAAGCTCCTACGAGCAGTACTTC
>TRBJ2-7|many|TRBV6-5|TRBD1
CASSYSGTGEREQYF
TGTGCCAGCAGTTACTCGGGGACAGGGGAACGCGAGCAGTACTTC
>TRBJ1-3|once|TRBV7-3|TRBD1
CASSRTGDEGNTIYF
TGTGCCAGCAGCAGGACAGGAGACGAGGGAAACACCATATATTTT
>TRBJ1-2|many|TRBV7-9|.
CASSLGTGEDYGYTF
TGTGCCAGCAGCTTAGGCACGGGGGAGGACTATGGCTACACCTTC
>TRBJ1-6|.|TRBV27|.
CASSFLRQELYNSPPHF
TGTGCCAGCAGTTTCCTTCGACAGGAGCTCTATAATTCACCCCCCCACTTT
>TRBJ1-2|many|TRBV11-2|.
CASSLAGRQYGYTF
TGTGCCAGCAGCTTAGCGGGGCGTCAGTATGGCTACACCTTC
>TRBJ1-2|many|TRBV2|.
CASSPDRRVGYTF
TGTGCCAGCAGCCCCGACCGGAGGGTTGGCTACACCTTC
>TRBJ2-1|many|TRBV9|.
CASSSDLSYNEQFF
TGTGCCAGCAGCTCGGACCTCTCCTACAATGAGCAGTTCTTC